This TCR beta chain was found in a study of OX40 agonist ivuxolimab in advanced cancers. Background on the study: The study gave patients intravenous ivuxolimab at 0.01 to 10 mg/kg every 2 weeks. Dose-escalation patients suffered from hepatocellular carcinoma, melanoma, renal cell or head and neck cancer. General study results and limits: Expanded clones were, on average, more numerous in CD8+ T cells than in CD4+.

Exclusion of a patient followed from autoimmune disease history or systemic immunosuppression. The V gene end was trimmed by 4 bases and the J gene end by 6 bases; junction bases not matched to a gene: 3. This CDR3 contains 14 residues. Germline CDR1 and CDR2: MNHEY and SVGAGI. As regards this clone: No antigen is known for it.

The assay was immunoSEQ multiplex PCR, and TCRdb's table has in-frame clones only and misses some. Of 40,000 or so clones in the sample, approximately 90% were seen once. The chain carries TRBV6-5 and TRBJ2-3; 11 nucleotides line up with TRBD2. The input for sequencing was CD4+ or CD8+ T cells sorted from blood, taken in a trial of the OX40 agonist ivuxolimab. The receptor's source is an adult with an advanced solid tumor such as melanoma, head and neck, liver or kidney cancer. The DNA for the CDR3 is TGTGCCAGCAGTTTTAGCGGGGGGGCGGATACGCAGTATTTT. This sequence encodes CASSFSGGADTQYF.